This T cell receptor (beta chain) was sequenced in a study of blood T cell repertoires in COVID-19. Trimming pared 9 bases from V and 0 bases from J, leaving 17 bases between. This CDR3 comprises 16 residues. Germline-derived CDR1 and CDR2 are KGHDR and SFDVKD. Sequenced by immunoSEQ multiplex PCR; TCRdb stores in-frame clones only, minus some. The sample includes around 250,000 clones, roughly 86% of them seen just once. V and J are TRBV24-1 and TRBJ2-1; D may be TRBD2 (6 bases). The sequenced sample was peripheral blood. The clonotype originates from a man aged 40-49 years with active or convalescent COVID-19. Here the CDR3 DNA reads TGTGCCACCTCCGTCGGAGACGGGAGCTCCTACAATGAGCAGTTCTTC. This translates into CATSVGDGSSYNEQFF.